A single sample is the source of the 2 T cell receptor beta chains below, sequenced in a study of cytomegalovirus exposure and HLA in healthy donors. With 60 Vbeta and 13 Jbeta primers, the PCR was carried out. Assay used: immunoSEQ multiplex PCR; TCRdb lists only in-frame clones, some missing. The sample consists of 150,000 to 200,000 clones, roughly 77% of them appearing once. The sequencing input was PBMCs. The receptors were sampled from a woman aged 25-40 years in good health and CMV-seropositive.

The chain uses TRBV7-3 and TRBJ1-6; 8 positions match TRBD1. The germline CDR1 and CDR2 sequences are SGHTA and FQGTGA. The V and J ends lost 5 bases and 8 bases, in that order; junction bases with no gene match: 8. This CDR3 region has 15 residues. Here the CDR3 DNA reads TGTGCCAGCAGCATCGACAGGGGAGGTTATTCACCCCTCCACTTT. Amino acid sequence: CASSIDRGGYSPLHF.

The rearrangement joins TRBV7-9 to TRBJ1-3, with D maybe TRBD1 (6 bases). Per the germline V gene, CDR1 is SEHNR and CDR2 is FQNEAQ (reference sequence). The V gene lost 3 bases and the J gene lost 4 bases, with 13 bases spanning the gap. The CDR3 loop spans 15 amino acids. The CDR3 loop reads CASSFTGSGGNTIYF. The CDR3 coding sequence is TGTGCCAGCAGCTTTACAGGGTCGGGAGGAAACACCATATATTTT.